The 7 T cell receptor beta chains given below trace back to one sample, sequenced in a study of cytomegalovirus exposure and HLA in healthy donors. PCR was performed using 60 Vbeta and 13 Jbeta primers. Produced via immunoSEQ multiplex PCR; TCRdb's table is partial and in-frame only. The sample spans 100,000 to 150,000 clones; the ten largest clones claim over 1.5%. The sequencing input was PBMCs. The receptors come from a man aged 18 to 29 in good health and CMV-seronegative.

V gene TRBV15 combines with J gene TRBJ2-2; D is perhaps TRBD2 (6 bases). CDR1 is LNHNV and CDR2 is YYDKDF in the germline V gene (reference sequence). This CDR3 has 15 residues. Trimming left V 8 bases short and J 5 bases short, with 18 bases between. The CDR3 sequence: CATAGSGVVTGELFF. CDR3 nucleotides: TGTGCCACCGCTGGGTCGGGAGTAGTGACCGGGGAGCTGTTTTTT.

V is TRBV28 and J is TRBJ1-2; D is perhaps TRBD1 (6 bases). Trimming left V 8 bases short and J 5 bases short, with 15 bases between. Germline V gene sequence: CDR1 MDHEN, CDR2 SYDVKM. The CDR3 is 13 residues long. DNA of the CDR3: TGTGCCAGCCGTGAGGGGGGGGATTATGGCTACACCTTC. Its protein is CASREGGDYGYTF.

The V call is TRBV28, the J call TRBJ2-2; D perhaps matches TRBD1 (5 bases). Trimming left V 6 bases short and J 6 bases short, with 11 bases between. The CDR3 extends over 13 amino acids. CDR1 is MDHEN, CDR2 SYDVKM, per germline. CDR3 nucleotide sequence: TGTGCCAGCAGACCCCAGGGTCCCGGGGAGCTGTTTTTT. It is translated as CASRPQGPGELFF.

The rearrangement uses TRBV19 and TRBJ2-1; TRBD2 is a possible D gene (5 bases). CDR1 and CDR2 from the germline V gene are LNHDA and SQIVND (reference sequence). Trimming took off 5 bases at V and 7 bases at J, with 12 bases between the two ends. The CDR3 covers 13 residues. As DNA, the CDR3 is TGTGCCAGTAGTTACAACGGGATTAATGAGCAGTTCTTC. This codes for CASSYNGINEQFF.

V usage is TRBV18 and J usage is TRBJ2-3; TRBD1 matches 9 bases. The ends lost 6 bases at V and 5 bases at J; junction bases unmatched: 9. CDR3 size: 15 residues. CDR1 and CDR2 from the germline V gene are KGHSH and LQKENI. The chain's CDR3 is CASSPGQGIIDTQYF. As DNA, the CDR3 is TGTGCCAGCTCCCCCGGACAGGGGATCATAGATACGCAGTATTTT. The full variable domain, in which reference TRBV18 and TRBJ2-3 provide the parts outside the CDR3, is NAGVMQNPRHLVRRRGQEARLRCSPMKGHSHVYWYRQLPEEGLKFMVYLQKENIIDESGMPKERFSAEFPKEGPSILRIQQVVRGDSAAYFCASSPGQGIIDTQYFGPGTRLTVL.

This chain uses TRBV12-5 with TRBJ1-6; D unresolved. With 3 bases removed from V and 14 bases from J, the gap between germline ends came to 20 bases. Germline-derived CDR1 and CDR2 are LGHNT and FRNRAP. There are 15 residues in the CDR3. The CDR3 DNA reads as TGTGCTAGTGGTTTTGACCGGGAGCGATCCACGGCCCTCCACTTT. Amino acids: CASGFDRERSTALHF.

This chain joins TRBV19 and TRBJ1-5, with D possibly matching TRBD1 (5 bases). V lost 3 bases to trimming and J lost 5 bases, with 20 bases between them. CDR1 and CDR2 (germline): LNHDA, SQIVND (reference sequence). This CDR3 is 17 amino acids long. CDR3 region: CASSIHSGARADQPQHF. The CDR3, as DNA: TGTGCCAGTAGTATTCATTCTGGGGCCAGGGCCGATCAGCCCCAGCATTTT.